These 20 T cell receptor beta chains were all obtained from the same sample, sequenced in a study of T cell clones after liver transplantation. Data came from immunoSEQ multiplex PCR; TCRdb stores just in-frame clones and leaves some out. The sample lists tens of thousands of clones, around 94% occurring once. This specimen consisted of CD8+ T cells from blood, obtained 12 months after liver transplant. The source of these receptors is a human patient who received a liver transplant. Some T cells may trace back to the graft donor.

This chain connects TRBV28 to TRBJ2-1; D remains unclear. The V gene lost 6 bases and the J gene lost 10 bases, with 7 bases spanning the gap. Per germline, CDR1 MDHEN and CDR2 SYDVKM. CDR3 length equals 10 residues. CDR3 in DNA: TGTGCCAGCAGCCGTTACGAGCAGTTCTTC. Translated: CASSRYEQFF.

The CDR3 loop reads CATSRDQGLAQTQYF. The CDR3 DNA reads as TGTGCCACCAGCAGAGATCAGGGGCTGGCTCAGACCCAGTACTTC. The V gene is TRBV15, the J gene TRBJ2-5; the D gene is possibly TRBD1 (6 bases). The CDR3 contains 15 residues. Trimming shortened V by 0 bases and J by 6 bases, and 14 bases separated the two germline ends. Germline V lookup: CDR1 LNHNV, CDR2 YYDKDF (reference sequence).

This chain connects TRBV15 to TRBJ2-2; unclear D gene. V lost 1 base and J 3 bases, leaving 3 bases between the germline ends. The CDR3 is 13 residues long. Germline V lookup: CDR1 LNHNV, CDR2 YYDKDF (reference sequence). The CDR3 region has the DNA TGTGCCACCAGCAGAGTGTACACCGGGGAGCTGTTTTTT. Translating it yields CATSRVYTGELFF.

Worth noting for this clone: An end of the junction does not agree with germline; a read error may underlie this. The J gene is TRBJ2-7, the V gene TRBV9; the D gene is possibly TRBD2 (7 bases). The CDR3 is 16 residues long. Germline lookup yields CDR1 SGDLS and CDR2 YYNGEE. This chain's CDR3 is CARSPGGGGGLGEQYF. CDR3 coding DNA: TGTGCCCGCAGCCCTGGGGGAGGGGGAGGTCTAGGTGAGCAGTACTTC. Variable domain in full (rest from reference TRBV9 and TRBJ2-7): DSGVTQTPKHLITATGQRVTLRCSPRSGDLSVYWYQQSLDQGLQFLIQYYNGEERAKGNILERFSAQQFPDLHSELNLSSLELGDSALYFCARSPGGGGGLGEQYFGPGTRLTVT.

The rearrangement links TRBV20-1 to TRBJ2-5; unclear D gene. Trimming took 1 base from V and 7 from J, leaving 7 bases between them. CDR3 length equals 11 residues. Germline-derived CDR1 and CDR2 are DFQATT and SNEGSKA (reference sequence). This CDR3 reads CSARASGTQYF. Here the CDR3 DNA reads TGCAGTGCTAGAGCTTCGGGGACCCAGTACTTC.

The V call is TRBV5-6, the J call TRBJ2-5; TRBD1 matches at 7 bases. V was clipped by 2 bases and J by 5 bases; unmatched bases: 3. This CDR3 is built from 13 residues. Looked up from germline, CDR1 is SGHDT and CDR2 is YYEEEE. The CDR3 DNA sequence: TGTGCCAGCAGCTTCGGCAGGGGGGAGACCCAGTACTTC. The encoded protein is CASSFGRGETQYF.

This clone was recorded only once. The chain recombines TRBV5-5 with TRBJ2-1, with unresolved D. The CDR3 is 12 amino acids. Germline lookup yields CDR1 SGHKS and CDR2 YYEKEE (reference sequence). V dropped 6 bases and J dropped 5 bases, with 9 bases sitting between them. CDR3 coding DNA: TGTGCCAGCACTGAGCGCAACAATGAGCAGTTCTTC. Protein sequence: CASTERNNEQFF.

This clone was observed a single time. The V call is TRBV9, the J call TRBJ1-3, with D possibly matching TRBD1 (5 bases). The CDR3 totals 15 residues. Trimming cost V 0 bases and J 2 bases, with 9 bases left between them. The V gene's germline CDR1 is SGDLS and CDR2 YYNGEE. CDR3 sequence: CASSVGSGAGNTIYF. The CDR3 DNA sequence: TGTGCCAGCAGCGTAGGATCGGGGGCTGGAAACACCATATATTTT.

The chain links TRBV7-6 to TRBJ2-3, with 11 bases that match TRBD2. CDR1 is SGHVS, CDR2 FNYEAQ, per germline. Germline trimming cut 4 bases from V and 0 bases from J; bases unmatched to any gene: 6. This CDR3 is 17 amino acids long. The CDR3 region has the DNA TGTGCCAGCAGCTCAAGACTAGCGGGAACTAGCACAGATACGCAGTATTTT. Translating gives CASSSRLAGTSTDTQYF.

The V gene is TRBV16, the J gene TRBJ2-1, with D maybe TRBD1 (6 bases). Germline V CDR1 and CDR2: KGHSY, FQNENV. CDR3 length: 16 amino acids. The V end was cut by 4 bases, the J end by 3 bases, with 16 bases between. CDR3 amino acids: CASSPSRTDSYNEQFF. CDR3 bases: TGTGCCAGCAGCCCCTCAAGGACAGACAGCTACAATGAGCAGTTCTTC.

V and J are TRBV2 and TRBJ2-7; D not resolved. V lost 8 bases to trimming and J lost 7 bases, with 15 bases between them. This CDR3 contains 12 residues. Germline values: CDR1 SNHLY, CDR2 FYNNEI. CDR3 in DNA: TGTGCCAGCCCTTCGGCTCCCGGTGAGCAGTACTTC. Amino acid sequence: CASPSAPGEQYF.

This sequence joins TRBV25-1 and TRBJ2-1; D possibly corresponds to TRBD2 (6 bases). The CDR3 extends over 13 amino acids. Trimming took 8 bases from V and 4 from J, leaving 12 bases between them. Germline V gene data show CDR1 as MGHDK and CDR2 as SYGVNS. CDR3 nucleotides: TGTGCCAGCGGGGGGACTGTTTACAATGAGCAGTTCTTC. It yields the protein CASGGTVYNEQFF. The whole variable domain, remainder taken from reference TRBV25-1 and TRBJ2-1, is EADIYQTPRYLVIGTGKKITLECSQTMGHDKMYWYQQDPGMELHLIHYSYGVNSTEKGDLSSESTVSRIRTEHFPLTLESARPSHTSQYLCASGGTVYNEQFFGPGTRLTVL.

The genes are TRBV27 and TRBJ2-2, with a possible D match to TRBD2 (6 bases). Deletions cut 3 bases from V and 1 base from J, with 15 bases between. Germline CDR1 and CDR2: MNHEY and SMNVEV (reference sequence). CDR3 length: 17 residues. The CDR3 sequence: CASSLSGGPVNTGELFF. For the CDR3, the DNA is TGTGCCAGCAGTTTGTCCGGGGGACCGGTGAACACCGGGGAGCTGTTTTTT.

The chain employs TRBV27 and TRBJ1-1; a weak D match, TRBD1 (5 bases). Germline loops: CDR1 MNHEY, CDR2 SMNVEV (reference sequence). The CDR3 spans 15 residues. Trimming took 6 bases from V and 0 from J, leaving 14 bases between them. CDR3 in DNA: TGTGCCAGCAGCCCCGGGGCAAAGATGAACACTGAAGCTTTCTTT. Its translation is CASSPGAKMNTEAFF.

This clone was recorded only once. The rearrangement links TRBV27 to TRBJ2-5, with 9 positions matching TRBD1. This CDR3 spans 14 amino acids. Germline CDR1 reads MNHEY; CDR2 reads SMNVEV (reference sequence). J was trimmed by 4 bases and V by 4 bases; bases with no gene match: 4. The CDR3 region has the DNA TGTGCCAGCAGTTCGGGACAGGGAAGAGAGACCCAGTACTTC. Its protein is CASSSGQGRETQYF.

CDR3 region: CASARAGEAYEQYF. Here the CDR3 DNA reads TGTGCCAGCGCAAGGGCGGGAGAGGCCTACGAGCAGTACTTC. This chain joins TRBV5-4 and TRBJ2-7, with 7 bases that match TRBD2. CDR1 and CDR2 (germline): SGHNT, YYREEE (reference sequence). J lost 2 bases, V lost 7 bases, and 9 bases had no gene match. The CDR3 runs to 14 residues.

This chain joins TRBV14 and TRBJ2-7; 11 bases are shared with TRBD2. Losses at the gene ends were 6 bases for V and 2 bases for J; bases not matched to a gene: 6. The CDR3 is made up of 15 amino acids. The V gene's germline CDR1 is SGHDN and CDR2 FVKESK. CDR3 nucleotide sequence: TGTGCCAGCAGACTGACTAGCGGGATAACCTACGAGCAGTACTTC. This gives the protein CASRLTSGITYEQYF.

In its sample, this clone was seen once. V is TRBV11-2 and J is TRBJ1-1; 10 positions agree with TRBD1. The V gene's germline CDR1 is SGHAT and CDR2 FQNNGV. This CDR3 spans 14 amino acids. Trimming removed 5 bases from V and 4 bases from J; junction bases left unmatched: 4. The CDR3 nucleotides read TGTGCCAGCAGCCGACAGGGGGCTGGCACTGAAGCTTTCTTT. Protein product: CASSRQGAGTEAFF. The variable domain in full, with the rest retrieved from reference TRBV11-2 and TRBJ1-1, is EAGVAQSPRYKIIEKRQSVAFWCNPISGHATLYWYQQILGQGPKLLIQFQNNGVVDDSQLPKDRFSAERLKGVDSTLKIQPAKLEDSAVYLCASSRQGAGTEAFFGQGTRLTVV.

The chain is built from TRBV27 and TRBJ2-3; 9 positions match TRBD1. CDR1 and CDR2 from the germline V gene are MNHEY and SMNVEV (reference sequence). V trimming: 5 bases; J trimming: 8 bases; junction bases outside the gene matches: 8. The CDR3 covers 14 residues. The CDR3 protein is CASSITGGLGTQYF. The DNA of the CDR3 is TGTGCCAGCAGTATAACAGGGGGCCTCGGTACGCAGTATTTT.

V gene TRBV5-1 combines with J gene TRBJ1-3; a possible D gene is TRBD1 (5 bases). Trimming left V 2 bases short and J 0 bases short, with 18 bases between. Germline values: CDR1 SGHRS, CDR2 YFSETQ. The CDR3 spans 18 residues. DNA for the CDR3: TGCGCCAGCAGCTTCTTCTCGGACAATCAAATCTCTGGAAACACCATATATTTT. Its protein product is CASSFFSDNQISGNTIYF.